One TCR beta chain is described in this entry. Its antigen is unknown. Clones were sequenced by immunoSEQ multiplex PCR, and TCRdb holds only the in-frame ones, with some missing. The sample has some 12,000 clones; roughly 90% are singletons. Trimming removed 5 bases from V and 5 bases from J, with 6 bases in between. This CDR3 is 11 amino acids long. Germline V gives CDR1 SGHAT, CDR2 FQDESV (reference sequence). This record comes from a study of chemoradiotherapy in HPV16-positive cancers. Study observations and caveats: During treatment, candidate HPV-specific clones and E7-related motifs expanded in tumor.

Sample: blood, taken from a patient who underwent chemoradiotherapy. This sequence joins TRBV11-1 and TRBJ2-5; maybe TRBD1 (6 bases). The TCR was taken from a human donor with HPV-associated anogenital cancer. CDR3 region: CASSQGETQYF. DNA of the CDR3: TGTGCCAGCAGCCAGGGGGAGACCCAGTACTTC.